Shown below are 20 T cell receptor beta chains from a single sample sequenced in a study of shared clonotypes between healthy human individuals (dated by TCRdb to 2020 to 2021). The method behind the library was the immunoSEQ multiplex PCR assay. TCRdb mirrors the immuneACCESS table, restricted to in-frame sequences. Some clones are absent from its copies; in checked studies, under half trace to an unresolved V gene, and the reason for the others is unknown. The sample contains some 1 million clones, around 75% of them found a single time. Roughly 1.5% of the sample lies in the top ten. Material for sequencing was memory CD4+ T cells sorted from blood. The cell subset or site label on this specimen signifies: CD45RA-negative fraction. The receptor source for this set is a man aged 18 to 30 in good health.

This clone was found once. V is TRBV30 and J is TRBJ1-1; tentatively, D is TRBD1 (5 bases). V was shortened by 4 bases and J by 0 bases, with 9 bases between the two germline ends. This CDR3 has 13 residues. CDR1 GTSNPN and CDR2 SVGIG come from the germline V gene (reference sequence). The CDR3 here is CAWTGHMNTEAFF. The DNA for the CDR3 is TGTGCCTGGACTGGACACATGAACACTGAAGCTTTCTTT.

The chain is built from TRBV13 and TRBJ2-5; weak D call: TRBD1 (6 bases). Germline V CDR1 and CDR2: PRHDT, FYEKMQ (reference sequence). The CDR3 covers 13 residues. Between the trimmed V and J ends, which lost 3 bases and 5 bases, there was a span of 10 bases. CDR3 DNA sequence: TGTGCCAGCAGCTTGATGAGGGGGGAGACCCAGTACTTC. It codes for CASSLMRGETQYF.

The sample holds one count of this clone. The CDR3 region is CASSQAYSVSSYEQYF. CDR3 in DNA: TGCGCCAGCAGCCAAGCGTATTCGGTGAGCTCCTACGAGCAGTACTTC. This chain connects TRBV4-3 to TRBJ2-7; D ambiguous. This CDR3 is built from 16 residues. The germline gives CDR1 LGHNA, CDR2 YSLEER. Trimming shortened V by 1 base and J by 0 bases, and 13 bases separated the two germline ends.

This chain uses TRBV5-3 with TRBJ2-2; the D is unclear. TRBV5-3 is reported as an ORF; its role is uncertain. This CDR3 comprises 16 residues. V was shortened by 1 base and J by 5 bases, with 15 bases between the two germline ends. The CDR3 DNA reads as TGTGCCAGAAGCTTGCTTCTACCCCTGATTACCGGGGAGCTGTTTTTT. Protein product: CARSLLLPLITGELFF.

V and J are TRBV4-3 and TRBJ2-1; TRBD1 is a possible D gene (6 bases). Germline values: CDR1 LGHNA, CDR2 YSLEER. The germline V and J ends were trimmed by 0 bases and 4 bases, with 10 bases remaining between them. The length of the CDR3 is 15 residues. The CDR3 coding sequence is TGCGCCAGCAGCCAAGAGACAGGCCAATACAATGAGCAGTTCTTC. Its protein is CASSQETGQYNEQFF.

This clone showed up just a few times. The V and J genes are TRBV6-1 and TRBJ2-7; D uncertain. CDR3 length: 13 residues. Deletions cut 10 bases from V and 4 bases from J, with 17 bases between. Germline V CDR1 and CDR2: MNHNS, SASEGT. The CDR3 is CATMGSILYEQYF. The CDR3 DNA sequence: TGTGCCACCATGGGGTCAATCCTGTACGAGCAGTACTTC.

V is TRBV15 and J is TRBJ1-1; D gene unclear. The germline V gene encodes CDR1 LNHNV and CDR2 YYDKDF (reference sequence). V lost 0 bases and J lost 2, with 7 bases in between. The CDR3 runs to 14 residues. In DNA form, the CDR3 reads TGTGCCACCAGCAGAGATCAAGTAAACACTGAAGCTTTCTTT. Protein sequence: CATSRDQVNTEAFF.

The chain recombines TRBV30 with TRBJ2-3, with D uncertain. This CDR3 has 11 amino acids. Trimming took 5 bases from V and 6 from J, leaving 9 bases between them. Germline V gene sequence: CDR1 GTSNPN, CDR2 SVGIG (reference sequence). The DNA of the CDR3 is TGTGCCTGGGAAGAAGCGGATACGCAGTATTTT. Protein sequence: CAWEEADTQYF.

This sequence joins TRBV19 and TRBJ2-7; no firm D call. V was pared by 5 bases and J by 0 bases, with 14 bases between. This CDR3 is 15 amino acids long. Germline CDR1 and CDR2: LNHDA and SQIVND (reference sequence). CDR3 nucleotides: TGTGCCAGTAGTTCCCCCACGTCCCGCTCCTACGAGCAGTACTTC. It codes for CASSSPTSRSYEQYF.

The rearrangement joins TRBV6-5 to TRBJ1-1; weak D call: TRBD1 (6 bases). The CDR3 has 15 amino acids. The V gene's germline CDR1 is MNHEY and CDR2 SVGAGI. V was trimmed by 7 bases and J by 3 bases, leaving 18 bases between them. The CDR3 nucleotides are TGTGCCAGCAAAGTAGGGGGGATCCGGGACACTGAAGCTTTCTTT. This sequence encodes CASKVGGIRDTEAFF.

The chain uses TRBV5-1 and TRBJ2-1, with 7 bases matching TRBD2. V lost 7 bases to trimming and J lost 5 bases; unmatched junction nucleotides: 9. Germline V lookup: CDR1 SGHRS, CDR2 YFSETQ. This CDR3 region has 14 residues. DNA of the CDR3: TGCGCCAGCGGCAACCCTAGCGGTGACAATGAGCAGTTCTTC. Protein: CASGNPSGDNEQFF.

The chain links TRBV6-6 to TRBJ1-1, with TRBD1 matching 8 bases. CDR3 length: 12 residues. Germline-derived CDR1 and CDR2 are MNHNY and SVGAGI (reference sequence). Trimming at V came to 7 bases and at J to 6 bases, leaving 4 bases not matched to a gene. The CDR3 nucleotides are TGTGCCAGCAACACAGGGGGGTCTGAAGCTTTCTTT. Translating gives CASNTGGSEAFF.

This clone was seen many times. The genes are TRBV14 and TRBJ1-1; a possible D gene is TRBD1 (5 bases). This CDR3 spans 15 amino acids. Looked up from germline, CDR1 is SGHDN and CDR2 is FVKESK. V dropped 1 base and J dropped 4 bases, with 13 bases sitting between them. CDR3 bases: TGTGCCAGCAGCCAAGGCTCCGGGGGATCCACTGAAGCTTTCTTT. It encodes CASSQGSGGSTEAFF. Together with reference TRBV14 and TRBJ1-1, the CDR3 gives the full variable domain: EAGVTQFPSHSVIEKGQTVTLRCDPISGHDNLYWYRRVMGKEIKFLLHFVKESKQDESGMPNNRFLAERTGGTYSTLKVQPAELEDSGVYFCASSQGSGGSTEAFFGQGTRLTVV.

This CDR3 reads CAWSEGGVYSGNTIYF. The CDR3 region has the DNA TGTGCCTGGAGTGAAGGGGGCGTGTATTCTGGAAACACCATATATTTT. V is TRBV30 and J is TRBJ1-3; 7 nucleotides align to TRBD1. The CDR3 contains 16 residues. J was trimmed by 1 base and V by 1 base; bases with no gene match: 7. Germline loops: CDR1 GTSNPN, CDR2 SVGIG (reference sequence).

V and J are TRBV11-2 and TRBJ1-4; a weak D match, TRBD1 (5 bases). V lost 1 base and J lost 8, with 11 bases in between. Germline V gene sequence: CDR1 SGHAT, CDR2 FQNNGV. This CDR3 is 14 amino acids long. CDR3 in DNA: TGTGCCAGCAGCTTAGCGGGGCTTGGCGAAAAACTGTTTTTT. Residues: CASSLAGLGEKLFF.

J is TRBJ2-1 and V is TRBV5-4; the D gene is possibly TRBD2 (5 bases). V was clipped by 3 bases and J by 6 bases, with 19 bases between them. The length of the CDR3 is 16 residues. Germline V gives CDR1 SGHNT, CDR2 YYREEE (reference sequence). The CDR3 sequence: CASSSGGSRSSNEQFF. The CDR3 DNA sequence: TGTGCCAGCAGCTCCGGCGGGTCCCGGAGTAGCAATGAGCAGTTCTTC.

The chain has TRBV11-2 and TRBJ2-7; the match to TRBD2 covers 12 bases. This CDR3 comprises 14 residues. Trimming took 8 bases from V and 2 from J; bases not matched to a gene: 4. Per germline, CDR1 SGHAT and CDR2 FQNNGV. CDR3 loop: CASGPSGRAYEQYF. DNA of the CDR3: TGTGCCAGCGGTCCTAGCGGGAGGGCCTACGAGCAGTACTTC.

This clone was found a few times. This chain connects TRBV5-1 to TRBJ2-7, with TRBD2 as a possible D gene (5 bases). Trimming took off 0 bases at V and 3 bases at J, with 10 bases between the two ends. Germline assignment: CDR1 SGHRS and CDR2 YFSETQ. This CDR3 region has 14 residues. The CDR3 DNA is TGCGCCAGCAGCTTGGCCGGGGTTCTCTACGAGCAGTACTTC. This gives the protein CASSLAGVLYEQYF.

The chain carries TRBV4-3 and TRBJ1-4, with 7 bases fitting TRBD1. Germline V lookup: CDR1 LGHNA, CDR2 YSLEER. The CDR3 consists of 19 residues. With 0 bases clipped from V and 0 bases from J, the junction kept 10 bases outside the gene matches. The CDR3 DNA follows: TGCGCCAGCAGCCAAGATTCCCTAGGGGGCGCCTCAACTAATGAAAAACTGTTTTTT. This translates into CASSQDSLGGASTNEKLFF.

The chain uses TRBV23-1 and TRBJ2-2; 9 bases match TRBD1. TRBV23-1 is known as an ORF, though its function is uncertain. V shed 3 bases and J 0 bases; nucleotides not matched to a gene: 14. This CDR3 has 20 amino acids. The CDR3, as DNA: TGCGCCAGCAGTCAGCACCGGGACAGGGCTATCCTCACGAACACCGGGGAGCTGTTTTTT. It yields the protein CASSQHRDRAILTNTGELFF.